This TCR beta chain was documented in a study of Ad26.COV2.S vaccination and SARS-CoV-2 variants. Described treatment: roughly 19 received Ad26.COV2.S at low or high dose, single or two shots; roughly five received placebo; per-sample allocation not given. Samples were taken on day 63 after the first vaccine or placebo injection. This clone was observed a few times. Some clones are missing from TCRdb's copy, which holds only in-frame ones; the method was immunoSEQ multiplex PCR. The repertoire consists of roughly 460,000 clones, with roughly 87% occurring once and the leading ten covering 1.7%. The sequencing here drew on peripheral blood, taken in a trial of Ad26.COV2.S vaccine versus placebo. This TCR was recovered from a person aged 18-60 years who received the Ad26.COV2.S COVID-19 vaccine or a placebo.

The CDR3 loop reads CASRLLDSNTGELFF. As DNA, the CDR3 is TGTGCCAGCAGGCTCCTGGATTCCAACACCGGGGAGCTGTTTTTT. The chain is built from TRBV6-5 and TRBJ2-2; no clear D. Per germline, CDR1 MNHEY and CDR2 SVGAGI. The V gene lost 6 bases and the J gene lost 2 bases, with 13 bases spanning the gap. The CDR3 consists of 15 residues.